Presented here are 14 T cell receptor beta chains from one specimen sequenced in a study of human T cells and chemical hapten exposure. Time point given: patch test 2, 6 weeks after DPC sensitization. Specified treatment: therapeutic diphenylcyclopropenone sensitization with weekly scalp DPC. From the RACE reads, TCRdb called clonotypes with MiXCR, one entry per CDR3 protein. Found here are some 350,000 distinct CDR3 sequences, around 6% of them singletons; the top ten hold more than 5.5%. Source: whole blood, taken in connection with sensitization to the hapten diphenylcyclopropenone (DPC). The receptors originated from a woman aged 18-30 years with alopecia areata. Some clones in this sample may be carry-over from other donors' samples.

This clonotype was recorded at least ten times. The chain links TRBV29-1 to TRBJ2-5; D is ambiguous. The CDR3 length is 11 residues. The V end lost 5 bases, the J end lost 5 bases, and 9 bases lay between the germline ends. Germline assignment: CDR1 SQVTM and CDR2 ANQGSEA. The CDR3 DNA reads TGCAGCGTTAGGATGGGGGAGACCCAGTACTTC. This sequence encodes CSVRMGETQYF.

There are a few counts of this clonotype. The chain joins TRBV12-3 or TRBV12-4 to TRBJ2-2, with D uncertain. CDR3 length: 13 amino acids. Trimming left V 6 bases short and J 1 base short, with 6 bases between. In DNA form, the CDR3 reads TGTGCCAGCAGCAACAGGAACACCGGGGAGCTGTTTTTT. It codes for CASSNRNTGELFF.

Only a few counts were recorded for this clonotype. The gene calls are TRBV5-1 and TRBJ1-5; 7 bases are shared with TRBD1. There are 14 residues in the CDR3. Germline trimming cut 4 bases from V and 6 bases from J; bases unmatched to any gene: 7. Germline CDR1 SGHRS, CDR2 YFSETQ. The CDR3 region has the DNA TGCGCCAGCAGCATGGCAGGGGGTCGTCAGCCCCAGCATTTT. This sequence encodes CASSMAGGRQPQHF. The entire variable domain, with the rest obtained from reference TRBV5-1 and TRBJ1-5, is as follows: KAGVTQTPRYLIKTRGQQVTLSCSPISGHRSVSWYQQTPGQGLQFLFEYFSETQRNKGNFPGRFSGRQFSNSRSEMNVSTLELGDSALYLCASSMAGGRQPQHFGDGTRLSIL.

Many counts were recorded for this clonotype. The chain combines TRBV12-3 or TRBV12-4 with TRBJ1-5; D uncertain. The CDR3 is made up of 14 amino acids. Trimming stripped 5 bases from V and 10 bases from J, with 18 bases between. CDR3: CASSPDSPRSPQHF. CDR3 DNA sequence: TGTGCCAGCAGTCCTGATTCCCCAAGAAGCCCCCAGCATTTT.

This clonotype showed up many times. The V gene is TRBV28, the J gene TRBJ1-5; D possibly corresponds to TRBD1 (6 bases). Germline V lookup: CDR1 MDHEN, CDR2 SYDVKM. V lost 7 bases and J lost 1, with 17 bases in between. CDR3 length: 16 amino acids. CDR3 coding DNA: TGTGCCAGCAACTCGGGTCGCAGGGGCAGCAATCAGCCCCAGCATTTT. Translation gives CASNSGRRGSNQPQHF. The full variable domain, in which reference TRBV28 and TRBJ1-5 provide the parts outside the CDR3, is DVKVTQSSRYLVKRTGEKVFLECVQDMDHENMFWYRQDPGLGLRLIYFSYDVKMKEKGDIPEGYSVSREKKERFSLILESASTNQTSMYLCASNSGRRGSNQPQHFGDGTRLSIL.

This clonotype was seen only a few times. The chain employs TRBV14 and TRBJ2-2; the D gene is possibly TRBD1 (6 bases). This CDR3 comprises 17 residues. With 4 bases removed from V and 1 base from J, the gap between germline ends came to 16 bases. CDR1 and CDR2 from the germline V gene are SGHDN and FVKESK. The CDR3 bases are TGTGCCAGCAGCCCGGTACAGGGCTTCGAGAACACCGGGGAGCTGTTTTTT. Amino acids: CASSPVQGFENTGELFF.

This clonotype has ten or more counts. J is TRBJ1-6 and V is TRBV27; D possibly corresponds to TRBD1 (5 bases). CDR1 is MNHEY and CDR2 is SMNVEV in the germline V gene (reference sequence). The CDR3 covers 14 residues. V was trimmed by 5 bases and J by 9 bases, leaving 14 bases between them. DNA for the CDR3: TGTGCCAGCAGTCCAGCCGGGGACGGTTCACCCCTCCACTTT. Encoded protein: CASSPAGDGSPLHF.

This clonotype was counted at least ten times. The gene calls are TRBV7-2 and TRBJ1-2; 8 nucleotides line up with TRBD1. J lost 5 bases, V lost 2 bases, and 7 bases had no gene match. The CDR3 is 15 residues long. The germline V gene has CDR1 SGHTA and CDR2 FQGNSA. The DNA for the CDR3 is TGTGCCAGCAGCTTACTGGGGACAGGACAATATGGCTACACCTTC. Translation gives CASSLLGTGQYGYTF.

This clonotype was observed many times. The chain is built from TRBV6-1 and TRBJ1-1, with a possible D match to TRBD1 (6 bases). The length of the CDR3 is 14 residues. Germline CDR1 is MNHNS and CDR2 is SASEGT. V was cut by 2 bases and J by 4 bases, with 11 bases left in between. The CDR3, as DNA: TGTGCCAGCAGTGAAACAGGGAGGATCACTGAAGCTTTCTTT. It specifies CASSETGRITEAFF.

This clonotype was counted ten times or more. This chain links TRBV12-3 or TRBV12-4 with TRBJ1-5; 7 bases align to TRBD1. V was pared by 6 bases and J by 4 bases, with 12 bases of the junction left unmatched. The CDR3 sequence is 16 residues long. In nucleotides, the CDR3 is TGTGCCAGCAGCTCCTGGCCCGGGACAGCTAATCAGCCCCAGCATTTT. Translated, it gives CASSSWPGTANQPQHF.

The chain recombines TRBV9 with TRBJ2-1; D might be TRBD1 or TRBD2, each matching 5 bases. The CDR3 contains 13 residues. Trimming took off 3 bases at V and 5 bases at J, with 9 bases between the two ends. CDR1 is SGDLS, CDR2 YYNGEE, per germline. CDR3 nucleotide sequence: TGTGCCAGCAGCGATGGGACCAACAATGAGCAGTTCTTC. As protein: CASSDGTNNEQFF.

This clonotype was seen only a few times. The chain joins TRBV20-1 to TRBJ1-2; D not resolved. The CDR3 consists of 14 residues. Germline V CDR1 and CDR2: DFQATT, SNEGSKA (reference sequence). V was trimmed by 0 bases and J by 6 bases, leaving 14 bases between them. This CDR3 reads CSARDYGFLDGYTF. The CDR3 nucleotides are TGCAGTGCTAGAGACTATGGGTTTTTGGATGGCTACACCTTC.

This clonotype was recorded a few times. The chain joins TRBV29-1 to TRBJ1-2, with D perhaps matching TRBD1 (6 bases). Per the germline V gene, CDR1 is SQVTM and CDR2 is ANQGSEA. The CDR3 spans 14 residues. V was trimmed by 0 bases and J by 7 bases, leaving 15 bases between them. CDR3 DNA: TGCAGCGTTGAAGAGGGTACGGGGGCGGGTGGCTACACCTTC. Residues: CSVEEGTGAGGYTF.

This clonotype came up many times. The chain is built from TRBV10-3 and TRBJ1-5, with 8 bases matching TRBD1. The CDR3 loop spans 13 amino acids. Germline V gives CDR1 ENHRY, CDR2 SYGVKD. Trimming cost V 10 bases and J 5 bases; bases outside gene matches: 7. The CDR3 DNA reads as TGTGCCACCTCCGGGACAGGAGATCAGCCCCAGCATTTT. This translates into CATSGTGDQPQHF.